One and the same sample provided the 7 T cell receptor beta chains below, sequenced in a study of shared clonotypes between healthy human individuals. TCRdb keeps only in-frame clones here, not all; method: immunoSEQ multiplex PCR. The repertoire holds 2 million to 2.5 million clones, with nearly 97% as singletons. Specimen: naive CD4+ T cells sorted from blood. Subset in this sample: CD45RA+ positively selected. The receptors were sampled from a young man in good health.

The CDR3, as DNA: TGTGCCAGCGGGGACCCGGAGGGCTACACCTTC. Amino acid sequence: CASGDPEGYTF. The chain uses TRBV28 and TRBJ1-2; possibly TRBD1 for D (5 bases). The germline V gene encodes CDR1 MDHEN and CDR2 SYDVKM. The CDR3 spans 11 residues. V was cut by 8 bases and J by 8 bases, with 12 bases left in between.

The chain is built from TRBV9 and TRBJ1-3; TRBD1 is a possible D gene (6 bases). Germline V gene sequence: CDR1 SGDLS, CDR2 YYNGEE. The germline V and J ends were trimmed by 10 bases and 0 bases, with 17 bases remaining between them. This CDR3 has 15 residues. CDR3 loop: CASRAGAASGNTIYF. CDR3 DNA: TGTGCCTCAAGGGCAGGGGCCGCCTCTGGAAACACCATATATTTT.

The chain joins TRBV18 to TRBJ2-7; possibly TRBD1 for D (6 bases). From germline, CDR1 is KGHSH and CDR2 LQKENI. The CDR3 length is 13 residues. Trimming took 2 bases from V and 5 from J, leaving 10 bases between them. As DNA, the CDR3 is TGTGCCAGCTCACCAACAGGGAACCACGAGCAGTACTTC. Its protein is CASSPTGNHEQYF. Using reference TRBV18 and TRBJ2-7 for the parts outside the CDR3, the full variable domain is NAGVMQNPRHLVRRRGQEARLRCSPMKGHSHVYWYRQLPEEGLKFMVYLQKENIIDESGMPKERFSAEFPKEGPSILRIQQVVRGDSAAYFCASSPTGNHEQYFGPGTRLTVT.

The chain joins TRBV18 to TRBJ1-6; 10 positions match TRBD1. With 5 bases clipped from V and 9 bases from J, the junction kept 4 bases outside the gene matches. CDR3 length equals 14 residues. Germline assignment: CDR1 KGHSH and CDR2 LQKENI. The CDR3 is CASSSGTGVSPLHF. The CDR3 region has the DNA TGTGCCAGCTCATCCGGGACAGGGGTTTCACCCCTCCACTTT.

To note about this clone: Different DNA sequences within this sample yield the same CDR3. The chain employs TRBV25-1 and TRBJ2-5; 7 nucleotides line up with TRBD1. V was pared by 6 bases and J by 5 bases, with 6 bases of the junction left unmatched. This CDR3 is 13 amino acids long. The V gene's germline CDR1 is MGHDK and CDR2 SYGVNS. DNA for the CDR3: TGTGCCAGCAGCGATGACAGGGCTGAGACCCAGTACTTC. Protein: CASSDDRAETQYF.

This sequence joins TRBV11-2 and TRBJ2-7, with 8 bases matching TRBD2. This CDR3 has 15 residues. Looked up from germline, CDR1 is SGHAT and CDR2 is FQNNGV. The ends lost 6 bases at V and 2 bases at J; junction bases unmatched: 9. CDR3: CASRTTSGGPYEQYF. CDR3 DNA: TGTGCCAGCAGGACTACTAGCGGTGGGCCCTACGAGCAGTACTTC. The whole variable domain, remainder taken from reference TRBV11-2 and TRBJ2-7, is EAGVAQSPRYKIIEKRQSVAFWCNPISGHATLYWYQQILGQGPKLLIQFQNNGVVDDSQLPKDRFSAERLKGVDSTLKIQPAKLEDSAVYLCASRTTSGGPYEQYFGPGTRLTVT.

The chain employs TRBV12-5 and TRBJ2-5; 8 bases are a match to TRBD1. Germline loops: CDR1 LGHNT, CDR2 FRNRAP. The CDR3 is 12 residues long. V shed 8 bases, J shed 5 bases, and the junction held 4 bases outside the gene matches. The CDR3 coding sequence is TGTGCTAGTCGGACAGGGATGGAGACCCAGTACTTC. Its protein is CASRTGMETQYF.